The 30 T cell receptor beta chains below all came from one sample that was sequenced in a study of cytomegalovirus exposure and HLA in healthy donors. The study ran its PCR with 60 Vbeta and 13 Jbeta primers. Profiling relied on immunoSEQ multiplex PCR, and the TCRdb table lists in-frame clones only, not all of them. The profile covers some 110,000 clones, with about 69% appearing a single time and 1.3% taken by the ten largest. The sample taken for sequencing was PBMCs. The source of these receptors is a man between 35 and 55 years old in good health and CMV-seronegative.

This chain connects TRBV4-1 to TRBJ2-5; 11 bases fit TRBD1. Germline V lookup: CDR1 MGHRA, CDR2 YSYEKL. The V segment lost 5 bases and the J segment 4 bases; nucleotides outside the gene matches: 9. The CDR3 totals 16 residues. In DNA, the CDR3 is TGCGCCAGCAGCGAAATACCGGGACAGGGGGTAGAGACCCAGTACTTC. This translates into CASSEIPGQGVETQYF.

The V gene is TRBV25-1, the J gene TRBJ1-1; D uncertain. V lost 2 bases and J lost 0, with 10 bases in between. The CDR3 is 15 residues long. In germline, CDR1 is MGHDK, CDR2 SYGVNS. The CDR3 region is CASSESSIMNTEAFF. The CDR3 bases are TGTGCCAGCAGTGAAAGCTCCATAATGAACACTGAAGCTTTCTTT.

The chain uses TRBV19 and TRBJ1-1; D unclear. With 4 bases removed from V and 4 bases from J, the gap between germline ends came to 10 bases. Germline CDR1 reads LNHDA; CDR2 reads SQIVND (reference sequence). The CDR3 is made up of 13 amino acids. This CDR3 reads CASSKSGLTEAFF. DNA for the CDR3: TGTGCCAGTAGTAAATCCGGACTCACTGAAGCTTTCTTT.

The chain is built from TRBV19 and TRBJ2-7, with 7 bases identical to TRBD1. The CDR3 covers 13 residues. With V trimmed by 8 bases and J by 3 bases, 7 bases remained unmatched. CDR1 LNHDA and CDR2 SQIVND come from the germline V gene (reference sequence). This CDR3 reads CASSDRAGYEQYF. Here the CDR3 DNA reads TGTGCCAGTTCAGACAGGGCCGGCTACGAGCAGTACTTC.

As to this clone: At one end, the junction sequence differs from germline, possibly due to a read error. CDR3 region: CSSSLAYSPGELFF. In nucleotides, the CDR3 is TGTTCCAGCAGCTTAGCCTATTCCCCCGGGGAGCTGTTTTTT. The V call is TRBV7-9, the J call TRBJ2-2, with D unclear. This CDR3 comprises 14 residues. Germline V gene sequence: CDR1 SEHNR, CDR2 FQNEAQ (reference sequence). The full variable domain, with the rest looked up from reference TRBV7-9 and TRBJ2-2, is DTGVSQNPRHKITKRGQNVTFRCDPISEHNRLYWYRQTLGQGPEFLTYFQNEAQLEKSRLLSDRFSAERPKGSFSTLEIQRTEQGDSAMYLCSSSLAYSPGELFFGEGSRLTVL.

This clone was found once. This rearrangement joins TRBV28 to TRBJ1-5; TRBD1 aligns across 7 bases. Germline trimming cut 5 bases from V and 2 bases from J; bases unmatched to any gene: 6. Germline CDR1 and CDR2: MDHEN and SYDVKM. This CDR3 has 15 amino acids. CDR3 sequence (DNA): TGTGCCAGCAGTCTCGGGACAGTCGGCAATCAGCCCCAGCATTTT. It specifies CASSLGTVGNQPQHF.

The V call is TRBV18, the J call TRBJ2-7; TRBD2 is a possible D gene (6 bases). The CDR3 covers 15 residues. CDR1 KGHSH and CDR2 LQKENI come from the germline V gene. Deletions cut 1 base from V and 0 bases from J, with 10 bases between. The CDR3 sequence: CASSPRDSSSYEQYF. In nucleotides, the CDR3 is TGTGCCAGCTCACCACGGGACTCAAGCTCCTACGAGCAGTACTTC.

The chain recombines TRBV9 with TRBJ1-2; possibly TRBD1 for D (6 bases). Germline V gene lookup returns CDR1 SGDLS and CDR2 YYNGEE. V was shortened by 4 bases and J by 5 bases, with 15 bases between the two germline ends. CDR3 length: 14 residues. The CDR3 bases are TGTGCCAGCAGCTCCATGGGCAGGGGATATGGCTACACCTTC. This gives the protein CASSSMGRGYGYTF. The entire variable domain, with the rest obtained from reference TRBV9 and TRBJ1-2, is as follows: DSGVTQTPKHLITATGQRVTLRCSPRSGDLSVYWYQQSLDQGLQFLIQYYNGEERAKGNILERFSAQQFPDLHSELNLSSLELGDSALYFCASSSMGRGYGYTFGSGTRLTVV.

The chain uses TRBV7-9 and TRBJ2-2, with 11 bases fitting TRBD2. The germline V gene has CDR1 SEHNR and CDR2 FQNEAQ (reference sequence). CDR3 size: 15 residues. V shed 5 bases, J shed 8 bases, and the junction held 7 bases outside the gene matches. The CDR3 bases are TGTGCCAGCAGCCCCCTAGCGGGAGGCCAAGGGGAGCTGTTTTTT. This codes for CASSPLAGGQGELFF. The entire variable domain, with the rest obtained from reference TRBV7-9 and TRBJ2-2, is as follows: DTGVSQNPRHKITKRGQNVTFRCDPISEHNRLYWYRQTLGQGPEFLTYFQNEAQLEKSRLLSDRFSAERPKGSFSTLEIQRTEQGDSAMYLCASSPLAGGQGELFFGEGSRLTVL.

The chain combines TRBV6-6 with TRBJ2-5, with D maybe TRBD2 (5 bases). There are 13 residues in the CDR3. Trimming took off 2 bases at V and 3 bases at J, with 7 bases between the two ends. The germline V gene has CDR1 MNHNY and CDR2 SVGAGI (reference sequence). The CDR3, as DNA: TGTGCCAGCAGTTACGGGCGGGAAGAGACCCAGTACTTC. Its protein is CASSYGREETQYF.

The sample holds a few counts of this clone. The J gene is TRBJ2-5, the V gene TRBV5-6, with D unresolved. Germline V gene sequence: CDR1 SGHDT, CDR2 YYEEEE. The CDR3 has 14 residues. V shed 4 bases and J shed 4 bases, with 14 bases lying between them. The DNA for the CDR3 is TGTGCCAGCAGCGGTACTATAAACGGAGAGACCCAGTACTTC. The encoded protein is CASSGTINGETQYF.

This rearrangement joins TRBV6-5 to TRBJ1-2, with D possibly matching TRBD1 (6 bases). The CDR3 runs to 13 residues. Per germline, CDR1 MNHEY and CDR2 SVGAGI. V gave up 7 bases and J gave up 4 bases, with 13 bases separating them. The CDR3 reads CASTTGHGYGYTF. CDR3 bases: TGTGCCAGCACTACGGGACATGGCTATGGCTACACCTTC.

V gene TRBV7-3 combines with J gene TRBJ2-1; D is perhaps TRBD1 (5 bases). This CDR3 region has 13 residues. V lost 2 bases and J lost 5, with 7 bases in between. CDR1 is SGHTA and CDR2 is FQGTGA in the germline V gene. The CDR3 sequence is CASSLAGNNEQFF. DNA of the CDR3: TGTGCCAGCAGCTTAGCAGGGAACAATGAGCAGTTCTTC. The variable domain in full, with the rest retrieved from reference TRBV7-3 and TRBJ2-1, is GAGVSQTPSNKVTEKGKYVELRCDPISGHTALYWYRQSLGQGPEFLIYFQGTGAADDSGLPNDRFFAVRPEGSVSTLKIQRTERGDSAVYLCASSLAGNNEQFFGPGTRLTVL.

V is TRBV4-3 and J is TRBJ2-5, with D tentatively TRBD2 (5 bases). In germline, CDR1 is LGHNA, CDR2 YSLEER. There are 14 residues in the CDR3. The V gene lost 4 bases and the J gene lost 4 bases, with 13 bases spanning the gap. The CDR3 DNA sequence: TGCGCCAGCAGCCTAGGACTCCCGGGAGAGACCCAGTACTTC. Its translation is CASSLGLPGETQYF.

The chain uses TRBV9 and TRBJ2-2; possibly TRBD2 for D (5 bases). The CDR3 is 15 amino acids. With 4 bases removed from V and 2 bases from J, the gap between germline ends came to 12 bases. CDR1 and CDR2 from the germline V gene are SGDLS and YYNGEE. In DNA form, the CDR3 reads TGTGCCAGCAGCCCGAGGGCGGGCAACACCGGGGAGCTGTTTTTT. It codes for CASSPRAGNTGELFF.

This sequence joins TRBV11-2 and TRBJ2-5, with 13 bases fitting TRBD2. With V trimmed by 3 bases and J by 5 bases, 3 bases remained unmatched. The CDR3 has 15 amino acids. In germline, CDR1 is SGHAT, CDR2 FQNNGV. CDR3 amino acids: CASSLTSGGRETQYF. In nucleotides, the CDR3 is TGTGCCAGCAGCTTGACTAGCGGGGGGAGGGAGACCCAGTACTTC.

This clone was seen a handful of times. The chain's CDR3 is CASSQGGAKRDDEQFF. The CDR3 DNA is TGCGCCAGCAGCCAAGGAGGGGCTAAGCGGGACGATGAGCAGTTCTTC. The J gene is TRBJ2-1, the V gene TRBV4-1, with 7 bases aligning to TRBD2. CDR3 size: 16 residues. Germline values: CDR1 MGHRA, CDR2 YSYEKL. Trimming took 1 base from V and 8 from J; bases not matched to a gene: 11.

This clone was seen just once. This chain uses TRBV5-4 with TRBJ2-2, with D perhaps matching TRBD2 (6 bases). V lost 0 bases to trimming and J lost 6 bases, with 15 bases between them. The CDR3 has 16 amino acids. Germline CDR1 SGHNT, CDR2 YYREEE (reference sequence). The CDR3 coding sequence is TGTGCCAGCAGCTTGGCGACTAGTCCTAACCCCGGGGAGCTGTTTTTT. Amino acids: CASSLATSPNPGELFF.

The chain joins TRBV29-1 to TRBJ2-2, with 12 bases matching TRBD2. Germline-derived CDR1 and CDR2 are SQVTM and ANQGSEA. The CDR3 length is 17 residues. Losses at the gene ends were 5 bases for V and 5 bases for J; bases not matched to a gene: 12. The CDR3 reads CSVPGTSGLGVTGELFF. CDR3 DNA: TGCAGCGTTCCCGGGACTAGCGGGCTCGGGGTGACCGGGGAGCTGTTTTTT.

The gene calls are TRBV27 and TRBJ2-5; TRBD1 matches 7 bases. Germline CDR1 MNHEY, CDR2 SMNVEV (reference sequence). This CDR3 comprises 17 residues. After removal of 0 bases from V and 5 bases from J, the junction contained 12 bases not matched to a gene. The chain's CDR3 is CASSLSGDSVPGETQYF. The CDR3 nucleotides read TGTGCCAGCAGTTTATCGGGGGACAGCGTCCCGGGGGAGACCCAGTACTTC.

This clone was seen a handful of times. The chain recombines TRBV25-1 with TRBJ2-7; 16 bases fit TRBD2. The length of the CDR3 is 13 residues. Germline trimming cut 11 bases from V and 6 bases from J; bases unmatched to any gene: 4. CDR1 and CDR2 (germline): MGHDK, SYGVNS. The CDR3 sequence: CAAGLAGGPEQYF. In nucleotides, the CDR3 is TGTGCCGCGGGACTAGCGGGGGGGCCCGAGCAGTACTTC.

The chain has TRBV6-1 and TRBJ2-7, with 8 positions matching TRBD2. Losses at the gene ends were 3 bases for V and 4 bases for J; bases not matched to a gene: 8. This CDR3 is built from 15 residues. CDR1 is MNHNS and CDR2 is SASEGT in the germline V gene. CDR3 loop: CASSEIRSGSYEQYF. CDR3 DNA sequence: TGTGCCAGCAGTGAGATCCGAAGCGGGAGTTACGAGCAGTACTTC.

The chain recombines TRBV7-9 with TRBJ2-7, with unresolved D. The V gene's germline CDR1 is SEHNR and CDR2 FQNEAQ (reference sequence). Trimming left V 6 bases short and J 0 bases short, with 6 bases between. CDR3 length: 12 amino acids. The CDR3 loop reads CASRVDSYEQYF. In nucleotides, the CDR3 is TGTGCCAGCAGGGTAGACTCCTACGAGCAGTACTTC. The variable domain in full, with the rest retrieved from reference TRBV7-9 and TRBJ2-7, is DTGVSQNPRHKITKRGQNVTFRCDPISEHNRLYWYRQTLGQGPEFLTYFQNEAQLEKSRLLSDRFSAERPKGSFSTLEIQRTEQGDSAMYLCASRVDSYEQYFGPGTRLTVT.

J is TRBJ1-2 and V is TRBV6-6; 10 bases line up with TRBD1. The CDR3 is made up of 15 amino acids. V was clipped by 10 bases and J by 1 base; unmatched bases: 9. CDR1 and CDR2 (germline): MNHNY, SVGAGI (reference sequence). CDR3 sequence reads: CATSGQGSLNYGYTF. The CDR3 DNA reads TGTGCCACCTCGGGACAGGGGTCCCTTAACTATGGCTACACCTTC.

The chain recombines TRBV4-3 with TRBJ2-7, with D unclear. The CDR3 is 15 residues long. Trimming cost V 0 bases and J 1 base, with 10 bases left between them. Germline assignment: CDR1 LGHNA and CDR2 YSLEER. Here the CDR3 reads CASSQDFRSSYEQYF. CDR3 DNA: TGCGCCAGCAGCCAAGATTTTCGGAGTTCCTACGAGCAGTACTTC.

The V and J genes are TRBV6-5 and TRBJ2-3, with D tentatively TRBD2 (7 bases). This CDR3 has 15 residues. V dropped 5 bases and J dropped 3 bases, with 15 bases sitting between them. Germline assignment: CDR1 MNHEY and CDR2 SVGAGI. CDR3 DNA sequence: TGTGCCAGCAGTCCGGGCCGGGGGGCAACAGATACGCAGTATTTT. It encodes CASSPGRGATDTQYF.

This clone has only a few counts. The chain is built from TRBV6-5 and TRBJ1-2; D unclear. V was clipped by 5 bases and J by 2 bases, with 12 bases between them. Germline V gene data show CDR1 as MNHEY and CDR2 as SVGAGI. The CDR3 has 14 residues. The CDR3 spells CASSAQLGNYGYTF. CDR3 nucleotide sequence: TGTGCCAGCAGTGCCCAACTCGGGAACTATGGCTACACCTTC.

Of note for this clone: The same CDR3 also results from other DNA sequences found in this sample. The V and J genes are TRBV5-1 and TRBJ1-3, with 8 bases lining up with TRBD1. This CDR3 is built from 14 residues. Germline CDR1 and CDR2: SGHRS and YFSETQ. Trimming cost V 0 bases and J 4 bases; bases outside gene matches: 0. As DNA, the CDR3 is TGCGCCAGCAGCTTGGGGGACAGGGGAAACACCATATATTTT. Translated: CASSLGDRGNTIYF. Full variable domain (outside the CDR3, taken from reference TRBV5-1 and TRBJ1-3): KAGVTQTPRYLIKTRGQQVTLSCSPISGHRSVSWYQQTPGQGLQFLFEYFSETQRNKGNFPGRFSGRQFSNSRSEMNVSTLELGDSALYLCASSLGDRGNTIYFGEGSWLTVV.

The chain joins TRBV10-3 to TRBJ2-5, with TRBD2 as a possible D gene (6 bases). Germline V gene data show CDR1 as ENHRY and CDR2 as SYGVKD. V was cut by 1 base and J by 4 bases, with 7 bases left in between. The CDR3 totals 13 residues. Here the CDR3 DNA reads TGTGCCATCAGTGAGTTGGGGGGAGAGACCCAGTACTTC. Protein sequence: CAISELGGETQYF.

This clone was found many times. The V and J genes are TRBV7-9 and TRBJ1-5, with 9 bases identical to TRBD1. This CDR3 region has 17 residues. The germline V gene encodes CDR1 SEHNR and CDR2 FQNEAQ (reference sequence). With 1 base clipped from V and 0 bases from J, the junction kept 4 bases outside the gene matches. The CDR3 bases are TGTGCCAGCAGCTTAGGGGGACAGGGATATAGCAATCAGCCCCAGCATTTT. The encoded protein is CASSLGGQGYSNQPQHF.